A single sample is the source of the 27 T cell receptor beta chains below, sequenced in a study of T cells in Graves' hyperthyroidism and ophthalmopathy (dated by TCRdb to between 2018 and 2021). The receptor library was made with multiplex PCR. TCRdb lists the instrument as Illumina HiSeq 2000. TCR beta CDR3 regions were amplified from RNA transcripts. For the first round of RT-PCR on the TCR CDR3, the HTBI primer set was used together with the Qiagen OneStep RT-PCR kit. Clones were called with MiXCR by TCRdb after fastp trimmed the public reads at Q25, and only in-frame beta chains were retained. Merged by CDR3 protein, the rows form single entries marked with the most common genes and DNA. In all, the sample holds approximately 620,000 distinct CDR3 sequences, and more than 11% of those were seen once. The ten most abundant clones make up roughly 6.2% of the sample. Sample: blood. Receptors were obtained from a woman in her twenties or thirties with Graves' hyperthyroidism that later progressed to Graves' ophthalmopathy.

This clonotype was counted ten times or more. This chain connects TRBV27 to TRBJ1-2; D gene uncertain. The germline V gene encodes CDR1 MNHEY and CDR2 SMNVEV (reference sequence). Trimming shortened V by 6 bases and J by 5 bases, and 13 bases separated the two germline ends. This CDR3 comprises 13 residues. This chain's CDR3 is CASRRDQTYGYTF. CDR3 bases: TGTGCCAGCAGACGCGATCAGACTTATGGCTACACCTTC.

This clonotype was picked up many times. The V call is TRBV2, the J call TRBJ2-1; 9 bases align to TRBD1. The trim removed 5 bases at V and 11 bases at J, leaving 7 bases unmatched. CDR1 SNHLY and CDR2 FYNNEI come from the germline V gene. The CDR3 runs to 13 residues. CDR3 region: CASSQRGTGKQFF. Here the CDR3 DNA reads TGTGCCAGCAGTCAACGGGGGACAGGGAAGCAGTTCTTC. The whole variable domain, filled in from reference TRBV2 and TRBJ2-1, reads EPEVTQTPSHQVTQMGQEVILRCVPISNHLYFYWYRQILGQKVEFLVSFYNNEISEKSEIFDDQFSVERPDGSNFTLKIRSTKLEDSAMYFCASSQRGTGKQFFGPGTRLTVL.

This chain links TRBV27 with TRBJ2-3; tentatively, D is TRBD2 (6 bases). Germline V gives CDR1 MNHEY, CDR2 SMNVEV (reference sequence). Trimming removed 5 bases at V and 4 bases at J, with 22 bases between. There are 17 residues in the CDR3. CDR3 nucleotides: TGTGCCAGCAGTGAAACCAATGTGGCGGGGAAGGCAGATACGCAGTATTTT. This gives the protein CASSETNVAGKADTQYF.

This clonotype was found many times. The V gene is TRBV20-1, the J gene TRBJ1-4; the match to TRBD1 covers 7 bases. This CDR3 has 13 amino acids. Germline trimming cut 6 bases from V and 5 bases from J; bases unmatched to any gene: 6. From germline, CDR1 is DFQATT and CDR2 SNEGSKA (reference sequence). For the CDR3, the DNA is TGCAGTGCGACCGGGACAGCGAATGAAAAACTGTTTTTT. As protein: CSATGTANEKLFF.

This clonotype has a handful of counts. This sequence joins TRBV24-1 and TRBJ1-2; 9 nucleotides line up with TRBD1. Germline V gives CDR1 KGHDR, CDR2 SFDVKD. V trimming: 4 bases; J trimming: 5 bases; junction bases outside the gene matches: 4. The CDR3 covers 14 residues. The CDR3 loop reads CATSDSGQGYGYTF. The CDR3 DNA reads TGTGCCACCAGTGACTCTGGACAGGGGTATGGCTACACCTTC.

The V and J genes are TRBV7-2 and TRBJ1-5; D gene uncertain. Germline CDR1 and CDR2: SGHTA and FQGNSA. There are 13 residues in the CDR3. Deletions cut 1 base from V and 9 bases from J, with 10 bases between. Written as DNA, the CDR3 is TGTGCCAGCAGCTTAGGGCCCCCTGGGCCCCAGCATTTT. Translation: CASSLGPPGPQHF.

This clonotype was observed a few times. This chain links TRBV19 with TRBJ2-2; D may be TRBD1 (6 bases). The germline V gene encodes CDR1 LNHDA and CDR2 SQIVND (reference sequence). The CDR3 runs 17 residues. Trimming pared 4 bases from V and 4 bases from J, leaving 19 bases between. CDR3 loop: CASSNRALAPSTGELFF. The DNA for the CDR3 is TGTGCCAGTAGTAACAGGGCCCTCGCTCCGAGCACCGGGGAGCTGTTTTTT.

This clonotype was seen many times. The chain couples TRBV9 to TRBJ2-7, with D possibly TRBD2 on 5 matching bases. Germline assignment: CDR1 SGDLS and CDR2 YYNGEE. The CDR3 extends over 15 amino acids. Trimming pared 3 bases from V and 0 bases from J, leaving 13 bases between. The CDR3 region has the DNA TGTGCCAGCAGCGCGGACGGACTCGGCTCCTACGAGCAGTACTTC. Translating it yields CASSADGLGSYEQYF.

In its sample, this clonotype was seen a few times. The CDR3 here is CSVDSPYNEQFF. Written as DNA, the CDR3 is TGCAGCGTTGACTCTCCGTACAATGAGCAGTTCTTC. The chain is built from TRBV29-1 and TRBJ2-1; D unclear. Germline CDR1 SQVTM, CDR2 ANQGSEA. CDR3 size: 12 residues. V lost 3 bases to trimming and J lost 4 bases, with 7 bases between them.

This clonotype was picked up many times. This chain joins TRBV3-1 and TRBJ1-4; no definite D call. The CDR3 length is 12 residues. The V gene lost 2 bases and the J gene lost 5 bases, with 3 bases spanning the gap. Germline loops: CDR1 LGHDT, CDR2 YNNKEL (reference sequence). The CDR3: CASSQLNEKLFF. In DNA form, the CDR3 reads TGTGCCAGCAGCCAACTGAATGAAAAACTGTTTTTT.

The chain carries TRBV5-1 and TRBJ2-5; possibly TRBD1 for D (7 bases). Germline CDR1 is SGHRS and CDR2 is YFSETQ. V lost 6 bases and J lost 5, with 17 bases in between. The CDR3 loop spans 14 amino acids. In DNA, the CDR3 is TGCGCCAGCATCCCCCGGGCAGGGGGGGAGACCCAGTACTTC. Protein product: CASIPRAGGETQYF.

Ten or more counts support this clonotype. V is TRBV24-1 and J is TRBJ2-5; weak D call: TRBD1 (7 bases). Trimming pared 7 bases from V and 2 bases from J, leaving 10 bases between. The CDR3 runs 13 residues. From germline, CDR1 is KGHDR and CDR2 SFDVKD. In nucleotides, the CDR3 is TGTGCCACCAGCCCAGGGGGGCAAGAGACCCAGTACTTC. Translation: CATSPGGQETQYF.

The chain links TRBV7-3 to TRBJ2-1; D gene ambiguous. This CDR3 region has 13 residues. The V gene's germline CDR1 is SGHTA and CDR2 FQGTGA. Trimming removed 2 bases at V and 8 bases at J, with 10 bases between. CDR3 DNA: TGTGCCAGCAGCTTAGCGATGGCGTATGAGCAGTTCTTC. It yields the protein CASSLAMAYEQFF.

This clonotype has ten or more counts. The chain is built from TRBV2 and TRBJ2-1; no firm D call. The CDR3 has 10 residues. Germline CDR1 and CDR2: SNHLY and FYNNEI. V lost 4 bases to trimming and J lost 13 bases, with 8 bases between them. CDR3 protein: CASSGANQFF. The DNA for the CDR3 is TGTGCCAGCAGTGGGGCTAATCAGTTCTTC.

This rearrangement joins TRBV11-3 to TRBJ2-7, with D perhaps TRBD1 or TRBD2 (5 bases each). The CDR3 totals 13 residues. Per germline, CDR1 SGHNT and CDR2 YENEEA. The V end lost 6 bases, the J end lost 1 base, and 10 bases lay between the germline ends. The CDR3 DNA sequence: TGTGCCAGCAGGGGGACGGAGTCCTACGAGCAGTACTTC. Residues: CASRGTESYEQYF.

The chain employs TRBV4-1 and TRBJ2-1, with 8 bases matching TRBD2. Germline trimming cut 4 bases from V and 9 bases from J; bases unmatched to any gene: 14. The germline gives CDR1 MGHRA, CDR2 YSYEKL. The CDR3 loop spans 16 amino acids. Written as DNA, the CDR3 is TGCGCCAGCAGCCTACTCGGGACTAGTGGGTTAGTTGAGCAGTTCTTC. This gives the protein CASSLLGTSGLVEQFF.

In its sample, this clonotype was seen many times. The chain joins TRBV19 to TRBJ1-1; a possible D gene is TRBD1 (5 bases). The germline V gene has CDR1 LNHDA and CDR2 SQIVND (reference sequence). Trimming stripped 4 bases from V and 7 bases from J, with 13 bases between. The CDR3 length is 13 residues. The CDR3 loop reads CASSNRGPDEAFF. In DNA, the CDR3 is TGTGCCAGTAGTAATAGGGGACCTGATGAAGCTTTCTTT.

Only a few counts were recorded for this clonotype. The V gene is TRBV24-1, the J gene TRBJ2-2; D not certain. The CDR3 length is 13 residues. Trimming left V 7 bases short and J 2 bases short, with 7 bases between. The germline gives CDR1 KGHDR, CDR2 SFDVKD. The CDR3 sequence: CATREGNTGELFF. CDR3 DNA sequence: TGTGCCACCAGGGAAGGAAACACCGGGGAGCTGTTTTTT.

This clonotype was seen repeatedly, ten times or more. The chain joins TRBV5-8 to TRBJ2-5; 9 bases are shared with TRBD1. Unmatched junction bases numbered 11, after V lost 7 bases and J lost 4 bases. The CDR3 has 15 residues. The V gene's germline CDR1 is SGHTS and CDR2 YDEGEE. This chain's CDR3 is CASGRTGEGGETQYF. The CDR3, as DNA: TGTGCCAGCGGTCGGACAGGGGAAGGAGGAGAGACCCAGTACTTC.

This clonotype was observed at least ten times. V usage is TRBV3-1 and J usage is TRBJ1-5, with D uncertain. The V end lost 0 bases, the J end lost 3 bases, and 12 bases lay between the germline ends. The germline gives CDR1 LGHDT, CDR2 YNNKEL (reference sequence). The CDR3 sequence is 16 residues long. In DNA, the CDR3 is TGTGCCAGCAGCCAAGAATCACCGGGGAACAATCAGCCCCAGCATTTT. Encoded protein: CASSQESPGNNQPQHF.

J is TRBJ2-5 and V is TRBV5-1; D is unclear. This CDR3 contains 14 residues. Trimming stripped 2 bases from V and 4 bases from J, with 12 bases between. Germline assignment: CDR1 SGHRS and CDR2 YFSETQ. The CDR3 DNA follows: TGCGCCAGCAGCTTACTTTCCGCCTTAGAGACCCAGTACTTC. This translates into CASSLLSALETQYF.

As to this clonotype: This may stem from a read error, because a much larger clone lies one nucleotide away. The rearrangement links TRBV7-9 to TRBJ2-3; D perhaps matches TRBD1 (5 bases). The CDR3 extends over 14 amino acids. Trimming took off 6 bases at V and 6 bases at J, with 16 bases between the two ends. Germline V gene sequence: CDR1 SEHNR, CDR2 FQNEAQ (reference sequence). The CDR3 DNA is TGTGCCAGCAGATTGGGGCGGTCTGGGGATACGCAGTATTTT. Protein sequence: CASRLGRSGDTQYF.

The chain couples TRBV29-1 to TRBJ2-3, with D possibly being TRBD1 or TRBD2 (5 bases each). V was trimmed by 5 bases and J by 1 base, leaving 16 bases between them. This CDR3 has 15 amino acids. Germline V gene data show CDR1 as SQVTM and CDR2 as ANQGSEA. The CDR3 reads CSVWLARDRTDTQYF. CDR3 nucleotides: TGCAGCGTTTGGCTAGCTCGGGACCGCACAGATACGCAGTATTTT.

This clonotype was seen many times. V is TRBV20-1 and J is TRBJ2-7; D not certain. The CDR3 consists of 15 residues. The germline V and J ends were trimmed by 6 bases and 0 bases, with 18 bases remaining between them. Per germline, CDR1 DFQATT and CDR2 SNEGSKA (reference sequence). The CDR3 here is CSAAPTLLSSYEQYF. For the CDR3, the DNA is TGCAGTGCAGCCCCAACACTCCTGAGCTCCTACGAGCAGTACTTC.

The chain employs TRBV30 and TRBJ1-1; D is perhaps TRBD1 (5 bases). Trimming cost V 4 bases and J 3 bases, with 15 bases left between them. CDR1 GTSNPN and CDR2 SVGIG come from the germline V gene (reference sequence). There are 14 residues in the CDR3. The CDR3 spells CAWTRTYLDTEAFF. The DNA of the CDR3 is TGTGCCTGGACCCGGACATACCTGGACACTGAAGCTTTCTTT.

This clonotype was counted only a few times. This chain uses TRBV19 with TRBJ1-4; D gene ambiguous. V was pared by 10 bases and J by 8 bases, with 17 bases between. This CDR3 has 13 residues. CDR1 is LNHDA, CDR2 SQIVND, per germline (reference sequence). The CDR3 DNA reads as TGTGCCACTAGGAGGGCAAAAGGCGAAAAACTGTTTTTT. Translation: CATRRAKGEKLFF. The variable domain in full, completed from reference TRBV19 and TRBJ1-4, reads DGGITQSPKYLFRKEGQNVTLSCEQNLNHDAMYWYRQDPGQGLRLIYYSQIVNDFQKGDIAEGYSVSREKKESFPLTVTSAQKNPTAFYLCATRRAKGEKLFFGSGTQLSVL.

This clonotype was counted many times. The chain joins TRBV6-1 to TRBJ2-3; 9 nucleotides align to TRBD2. There are 13 residues in the CDR3. Germline V gene lookup returns CDR1 MNHNS and CDR2 SASEGT. J gave up 5 bases and V 7 bases, and 4 bases lay outside the gene matches. CDR3 in amino acids: CASTQLAGDTQYF. CDR3 in DNA: TGTGCCAGCACGCAACTAGCGGGAGATACGCAGTATTTT.